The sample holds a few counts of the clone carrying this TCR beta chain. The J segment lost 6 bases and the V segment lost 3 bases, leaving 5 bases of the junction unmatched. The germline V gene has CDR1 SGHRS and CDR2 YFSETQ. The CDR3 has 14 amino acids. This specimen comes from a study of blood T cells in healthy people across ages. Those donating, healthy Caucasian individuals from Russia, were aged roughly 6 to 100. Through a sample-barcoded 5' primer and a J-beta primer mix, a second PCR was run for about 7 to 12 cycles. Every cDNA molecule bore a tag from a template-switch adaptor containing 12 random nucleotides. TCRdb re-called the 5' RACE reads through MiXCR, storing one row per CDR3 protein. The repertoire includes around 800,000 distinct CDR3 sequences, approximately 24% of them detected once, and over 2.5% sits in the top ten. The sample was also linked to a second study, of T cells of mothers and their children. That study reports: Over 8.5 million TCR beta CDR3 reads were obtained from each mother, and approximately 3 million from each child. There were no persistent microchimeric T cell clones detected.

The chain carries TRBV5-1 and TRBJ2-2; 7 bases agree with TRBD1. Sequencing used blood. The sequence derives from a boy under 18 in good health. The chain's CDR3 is CASSSTQGSGELFF. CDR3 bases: TGCGCCAGCAGCTCTACACAGGGGTCCGGGGAGCTGTTTTTT.